Each of the 25 T cell receptor beta chains below was sequenced from the same sample in a study of control samples from healthy donors and cancer patients. The method was immunoSEQ multiplex PCR; TCRdb's version includes in-frame clones alone and lacks a portion of them. The sample has around 30,000 clones, over 85% seen once. The specimen was PBMCs. The receptors were gathered from a man aged 35-49 years with colorectal cancer.

This chain joins TRBV7-9 and TRBJ1-6; D perhaps matches TRBD1 (6 bases). The germline gives CDR1 SEHNR, CDR2 FQNEAQ (reference sequence). Trimming pared 1 base from V and 5 bases from J, leaving 6 bases between. The CDR3 is made up of 14 amino acids. The CDR3 bases are TGTGCCAGCAGCTTAGACAGGGATAATTCACCCCTCCACTTT. It is translated as CASSLDRDNSPLHF. Based on the CDR3 plus reference TRBV7-9 and TRBJ1-6, the full variable domain is DTGVSQNPRHKITKRGQNVTFRCDPISEHNRLYWYRQTLGQGPEFLTYFQNEAQLEKSRLLSDRFSAERPKGSFSTLEIQRTEQGDSAMYLCASSLDRDNSPLHFGNGTRLTVT.

This chain joins TRBV6-1 and TRBJ1-2; tentatively, D is TRBD1 (5 bases). The CDR3 loop spans 15 amino acids. Germline CDR1 is MNHNS and CDR2 is SASEGT. V lost 2 bases and J 7 bases, leaving 17 bases between the germline ends. The CDR3 DNA reads as TGTGCCAGCAGTGAACCGACAGTAGTAACTCGTGGCTACACCTTC. Translation gives CASSEPTVVTRGYTF.

The rearrangement uses TRBV21-1 and TRBJ1-1. TRBV21-1 is flagged as a pseudogene. This CDR3 comprises 16 residues. CDR3 amino acids: CASSNEAGEDGTEAFF. CDR3 DNA sequence: TGTGCCAGCAGCAATGAGGCAGGGGAGGATGGCACTGAAGCTTTCTTT.

J is TRBJ1-2 and V is TRBV30; 8 bases are shared with TRBD1. The V gene's germline CDR1 is GTSNPN and CDR2 SVGIG (reference sequence). The CDR3 is 18 amino acids. With V trimmed by 3 bases and J by 1 base, 16 bases remained unmatched. As DNA, the CDR3 is TGTGCCTGGAGCCGTGGCCCCCTTGGACAGGGAGGTAACTATGGCTACACCTTC. This codes for CAWSRGPLGQGGNYGYTF.

The chain links TRBV19 to TRBJ1-2; 9 positions match TRBD1. The CDR3 spans 14 residues. The ends lost 5 bases at V and 7 bases at J; junction bases unmatched: 8. Germline CDR1 is LNHDA and CDR2 is SQIVND (reference sequence). CDR3 loop: CASSPLGQGFGYTF. In DNA form, the CDR3 reads TGTGCCAGTAGTCCCCTGGGACAGGGATTTGGCTACACCTTC.

To note about this clone: An end of the junction differs from the germline gene, which may be a read error. The chain links TRBV6-5 to TRBJ2-7, with D possibly matching TRBD2 (5 bases). CDR1 is MNHEY, CDR2 SVGAGI, per germline. CDR3 length equals 13 residues. The CDR3 DNA follows: TGTACCAGCAGAGGGCCAGCCCTCTACGAGCAGTACTTC. It codes for CTSRGPALYEQYF.

This sequence joins TRBV7-9 and TRBJ2-1; 9 nucleotides align to TRBD2. CDR1 is SEHNR and CDR2 is FQNEAQ in the germline V gene (reference sequence). V shed 1 base, J shed 6 bases, and the junction held 13 bases outside the gene matches. The CDR3 has 18 amino acids. CDR3 bases: TGTGCCAGCAGCTTAGGTAGCGGGGGAGGGTTGAGACCCAATGAGCAGTTCTTC. Translated: CASSLGSGGGLRPNEQFF.

This clone has only one observation. This rearrangement joins TRBV7-9 to TRBJ2-5; 10 bases match TRBD2. The CDR3 consists of 17 residues. The germline V gene encodes CDR1 SEHNR and CDR2 FQNEAQ (reference sequence). J lost 4 bases, V lost 2 bases, and 10 bases had no gene match. CDR3 in DNA: TGTGCCAGCAGCTTAAGCGGGGGGGCGATTTTAGGAGAGACCCAGTACTTC. It is translated as CASSLSGGAILGETQYF.

The chain carries TRBV5-1 and TRBJ1-1, with D perhaps matching TRBD1 (5 bases). V was clipped by 4 bases and J by 1 base, with 17 bases between them. The CDR3 covers 16 residues. In germline, CDR1 is SGHRS, CDR2 YFSETQ. This chain's CDR3 is CASSQGEPLPNTEAFF. CDR3 DNA sequence: TGCGCCAGCAGCCAAGGGGAACCCTTACCGAACACTGAAGCTTTCTTT.

V usage is TRBV5-5 and J usage is TRBJ2-1; 11 bases line up with TRBD2. In germline, CDR1 is SGHKS, CDR2 YYEKEE (reference sequence). The junction had 7 bases not matched to a gene; V was cut back by 4 bases and J by 10 bases. The CDR3 covers 14 residues. CDR3 nucleotides: TGTGCCAGCAGCGGATCACTAGCGGGGGCAGAGCAGTTCTTC. Its translation is CASSGSLAGAEQFF.

J is TRBJ2-6 and V is TRBV18, with a tentative D call TRBD1 (6 bases). Trimming shortened V by 3 bases and J by 0 bases, and 15 bases separated the two germline ends. Germline values: CDR1 KGHSH, CDR2 LQKENI. The CDR3 has 18 amino acids. CDR3 loop: CASSPAGTPISGANVLTF. DNA for the CDR3: TGTGCCAGCTCACCGGCAGGGACACCAATCTCTGGGGCCAACGTCCTGACTTTC.

V gene TRBV19 combines with J gene TRBJ1-2, with D hard to call. The V end lost 5 bases, the J end lost 4 bases, and 26 bases lay between the germline ends. The CDR3 covers 18 residues. In germline, CDR1 is LNHDA, CDR2 SQIVND (reference sequence). CDR3 nucleotide sequence: TGTGCCAGTAGTCCGTCGAGCCAGTTATTTTCGGCCGTCTATGGCTACACCTTC. Amino acid sequence: CASSPSSQLFSAVYGYTF.

The chain has TRBV6-2 or TRBV6-3 and TRBJ2-7, with TRBD1 identical over 7 bases. The CDR3 covers 12 residues. Germline V gene data show CDR1 as MNHEY and CDR2 as SVGEGT. V shed 6 bases and J 12 bases; nucleotides not matched to a gene: 11. This CDR3 is CASSFGQGGWYF. CDR3 sequence (DNA): TGTGCCAGCAGCTTCGGACAAGGGGGCTGGTACTTC.

The rearrangement joins TRBV5-4 to TRBJ2-1; D is unresolved. Germline assignment: CDR1 SGHNT and CDR2 YYREEE (reference sequence). This CDR3 spans 11 amino acids. Deletions cut 1 base from V and 5 bases from J, with 1 base between. CDR3 sequence reads: CASSLNNEQFF. The CDR3 DNA sequence: TGTGCCAGCAGCTTGAACAATGAGCAGTTCTTC.

This clone was picked up a small number of times. V is TRBV21-1 and J is TRBJ2-6. TRBV21-1 is a known pseudogene. The CDR3 contains 17 residues. CDR3 DNA sequence: TGTGCCAGCAGCAAACTCTACGTGCTGGGAGGGGCCAACGTCCTGACTTTC. Amino acids: CASSKLYVLGGANVLTF.

The J gene is TRBJ1-1, the V gene TRBV29-1; D is undetermined. The CDR3 contains 13 residues. Germline V gives CDR1 SQVTM, CDR2 ANQGSEA. The V gene lost 2 bases and the J gene lost 0 bases, with 7 bases spanning the gap. This chain's CDR3 is CSVEKQLNTEAFF. The CDR3 DNA follows: TGCAGCGTTGAAAAACAGCTGAACACTGAAGCTTTCTTT.

V and J are TRBV4-3 and TRBJ2-7; tentative D call: TRBD1 (6 bases). Germline V gene lookup returns CDR1 LGHNA and CDR2 YSLEER. There are 13 residues in the CDR3. V lost 3 bases to trimming and J lost 4 bases, with 10 bases between them. The CDR3 nucleotides read TGCGCCAGCAGCCAGATACAGGGATACGAGCAGTACTTC. It translates to CASSQIQGYEQYF.

V usage is TRBV10-2 and J usage is TRBJ2-3; 14 bases fit TRBD2. CDR1 is WSHSY, CDR2 SAAADI, per germline. V trimming: 6 bases; J trimming: 7 bases; junction bases outside the gene matches: 6. This CDR3 contains 15 residues. CDR3 in DNA: TGCGCCAGCAGGGGGACTAGCGGGGGTGGTAATACGCAGTATTTT. Its protein is CASRGTSGGGNTQYF.

The chain has TRBV5-6 and TRBJ2-7; a possible D gene is TRBD2 (5 bases). The CDR3 covers 16 residues. Germline-derived CDR1 and CDR2 are SGHDT and YYEEEE. V gave up 1 base and J gave up 1 base, with 15 bases separating them. Here the CDR3 reads CASSLTSDFSSYEQYF. As DNA, the CDR3 is TGTGCCAGCAGCTTGACCTCGGACTTCTCTTCCTACGAGCAGTACTTC. The full variable domain, in which reference TRBV5-6 and TRBJ2-7 provide the parts outside the CDR3, is DAGVTQSPTHLIKTRGQQVTLRCSPKSGHDTVSWYQQALGQGPQFIFQYYEEEERQRGNFPDRFSGHQFPNYSSELNVNALLLGDSALYLCASSLTSDFSSYEQYFGPGTRLTVT.

This rearrangement joins TRBV28 to TRBJ2-1; 9 bases agree with TRBD2. With V trimmed by 1 base and J by 2 bases, 15 bases remained unmatched. The CDR3 is 20 residues long. CDR1 is MDHEN and CDR2 is SYDVKM in the germline V gene. The CDR3 protein is CASSLSTFLVAGATYNEQFF. The CDR3 DNA follows: TGTGCCAGCAGTTTATCCACCTTTTTAGTAGCGGGGGCCACCTACAATGAGCAGTTCTTC.

The rearrangement joins TRBV11-3 to TRBJ2-3; 9 bases are shared with TRBD2. This CDR3 comprises 15 residues. CDR1 and CDR2 from the germline V gene are SGHNT and YENEEA. V was pared by 4 bases and J by 7 bases, with 9 bases of the junction left unmatched. The CDR3 loop is CASSSAGGGANTQYF. The CDR3 DNA follows: TGTGCCAGCAGCTCAGCGGGGGGAGGGGCAAATACGCAGTATTTT.

This chain joins TRBV7-2 and TRBJ1-6; no definite D call. V was pared by 3 bases and J by 6 bases, with 3 bases between. The CDR3 sequence is 12 residues long. Germline CDR1 and CDR2: SGHTA and FQGNSA. The CDR3 loop reads CASSFSNSPLHF. Here the CDR3 DNA reads TGTGCCAGCAGCTTTTCTAATTCACCCCTCCACTTT. Full variable domain (outside the CDR3, taken from reference TRBV7-2 and TRBJ1-6): GAGVSQSPSNKVTEKGKDVELRCDPISGHTALYWYRQSLGQGLEFLIYFQGNSAPDKSGLPSDRFSAERTGGSVSTLTIQRTQQEDSAVYLCASSFSNSPLHFGNGTRLTVT.

The V call is TRBV3-1 (or the pseudogene TRBV3-2), the J call TRBJ2-7, with 7 bases fitting TRBD2. Germline V gene sequence: CDR1 LGHDT, CDR2 YNNKEL (reference sequence). The V segment lost 4 bases and the J segment 2 bases; nucleotides outside the gene matches: 11. This CDR3 contains 16 residues. CDR3: CASSPRPSSGPYEQYF. The CDR3 bases are TGTGCCAGCAGCCCCCGCCCCTCTAGCGGTCCCTACGAGCAGTACTTC.

This rearrangement joins TRBV2 to TRBJ2-1; TRBD2 matches 10 bases. V lost 5 bases to trimming and J lost 8 bases; unmatched junction nucleotides: 18. CDR1 and CDR2 (germline): SNHLY, FYNNEI. The CDR3 has 18 amino acids. CDR3 amino acids: CASSQLVGAGGRIHEQFF. In DNA, the CDR3 is TGTGCCAGCAGTCAATTAGTTGGAGCGGGGGGGCGTATCCATGAGCAGTTCTTC.

The chain combines TRBV9 with TRBJ2-7, with no clear D. Deletions cut 0 bases from V and 0 bases from J, with 10 bases between. Per the germline V gene, CDR1 is SGDLS and CDR2 is YYNGEE. This CDR3 region has 15 residues. CDR3 sequence: CASSVEARSSYEQYF. As DNA, the CDR3 is TGTGCCAGCAGCGTAGAGGCCCGGAGCTCCTACGAGCAGTACTTC.